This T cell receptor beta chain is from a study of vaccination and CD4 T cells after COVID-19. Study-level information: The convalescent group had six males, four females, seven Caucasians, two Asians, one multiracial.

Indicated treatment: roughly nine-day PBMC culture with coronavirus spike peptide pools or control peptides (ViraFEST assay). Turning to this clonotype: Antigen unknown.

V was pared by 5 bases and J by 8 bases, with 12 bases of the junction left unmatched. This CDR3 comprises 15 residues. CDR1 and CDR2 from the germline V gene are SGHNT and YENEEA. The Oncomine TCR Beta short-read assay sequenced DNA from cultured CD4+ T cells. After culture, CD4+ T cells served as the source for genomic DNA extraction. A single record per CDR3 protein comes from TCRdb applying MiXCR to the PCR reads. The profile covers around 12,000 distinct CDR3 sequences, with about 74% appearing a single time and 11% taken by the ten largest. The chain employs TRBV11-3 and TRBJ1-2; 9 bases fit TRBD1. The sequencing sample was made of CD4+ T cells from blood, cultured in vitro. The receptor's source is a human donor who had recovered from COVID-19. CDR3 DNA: TGTGCCAGCAGCCAGACCGCGACAGGGGGAGACGGCTACACCTTC. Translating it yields CASSQTATGGDGYTF.